This T cell receptor beta chain comes out of a study of blood T cell repertoires in COVID-19. Study information: PBMCs, B-cell-depleted T cells, or T cells were the source of the cDNA or gDNA that made up the material.

CDR3 length: 15 amino acids. Germline CDR1 SNHLY, CDR2 FYNNEI. V dropped 5 bases and J dropped 1; count of bases not matched to a gene: 7. Those enrolled, adults aged roughly 18 to 100 years, came from 24 US areas. Participant-reported clinical history was the basis for cohort assignment. The repertoire was sequenced with immunoSEQ multiplex PCR; TCRdb's copy has only in-frame clones and lacks some. The table records roughly 190,000 clones, less than 90% of them present only once. The origin of this receptor is a woman aged 25 to 39 who had been exposed to COVID-19. The genes are TRBV2 and TRBJ1-2; 7 bases map to TRBD1. Input material: PBMCs or T cells enriched from blood (not recorded which). The CDR3 is CASSLGPGGNYGYTF. The CDR3 nucleotides read TGTGCCAGCAGTCTAGGGCCAGGGGGTAACTATGGCTACACCTTC.